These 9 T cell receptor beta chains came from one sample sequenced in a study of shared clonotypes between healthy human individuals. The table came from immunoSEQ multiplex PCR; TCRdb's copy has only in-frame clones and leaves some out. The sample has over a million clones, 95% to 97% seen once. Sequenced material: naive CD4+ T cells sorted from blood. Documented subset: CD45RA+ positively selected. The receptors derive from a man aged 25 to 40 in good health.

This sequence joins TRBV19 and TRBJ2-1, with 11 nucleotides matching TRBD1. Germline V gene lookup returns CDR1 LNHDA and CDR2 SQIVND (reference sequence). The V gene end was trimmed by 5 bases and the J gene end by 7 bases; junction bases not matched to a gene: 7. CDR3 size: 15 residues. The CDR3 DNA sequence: TGTGCCAGTAGTTACCGGGACAGGGGGATGAATGAGCAGTTCTTC. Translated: CASSYRDRGMNEQFF. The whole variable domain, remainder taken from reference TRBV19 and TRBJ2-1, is DGGITQSPKYLFRKEGQNVTLSCEQNLNHDAMYWYRQDPGQGLRLIYYSQIVNDFQKGDIAEGYSVSREKKESFPLTVTSAQKNPTAFYLCASSYRDRGMNEQFFGPGTRLTVL.

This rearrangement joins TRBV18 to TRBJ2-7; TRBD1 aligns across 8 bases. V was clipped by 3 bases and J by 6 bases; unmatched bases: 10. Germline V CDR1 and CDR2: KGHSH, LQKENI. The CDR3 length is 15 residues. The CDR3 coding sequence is TGTGCCAGCTCACCCCCGTCCACAGGGGGTCTCGAGCAGTACTTC. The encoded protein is CASSPPSTGGLEQYF.

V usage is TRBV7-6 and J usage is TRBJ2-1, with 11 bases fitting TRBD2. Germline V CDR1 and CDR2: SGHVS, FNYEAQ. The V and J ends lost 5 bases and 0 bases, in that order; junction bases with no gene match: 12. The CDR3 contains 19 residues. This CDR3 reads CASSQAVSGRGSSYNEQFF. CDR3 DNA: TGTGCCAGCAGCCAGGCGGTTAGCGGGAGGGGTAGCTCCTACAATGAGCAGTTCTTC.

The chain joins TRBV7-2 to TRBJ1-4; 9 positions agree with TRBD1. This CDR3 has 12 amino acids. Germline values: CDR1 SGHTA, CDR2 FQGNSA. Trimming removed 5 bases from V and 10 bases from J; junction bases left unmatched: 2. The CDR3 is CASSADRGKLFF. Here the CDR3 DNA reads TGTGCCAGCAGCGCGGACAGGGGAAAACTGTTTTTT. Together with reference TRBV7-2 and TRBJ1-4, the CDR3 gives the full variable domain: GAGVSQSPSNKVTEKGKDVELRCDPISGHTALYWYRQSLGQGLEFLIYFQGNSAPDKSGLPSDRFSAERTGGSVSTLTIQRTQQEDSAVYLCASSADRGKLFFGSGTQLSVL.

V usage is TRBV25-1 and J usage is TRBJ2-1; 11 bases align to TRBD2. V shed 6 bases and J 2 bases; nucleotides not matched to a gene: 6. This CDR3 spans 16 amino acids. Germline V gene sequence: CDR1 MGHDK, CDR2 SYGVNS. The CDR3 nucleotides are TGTGCCAGCAGCAACCCGGGACTAGCGGCCTACAATGAGCAGTTCTTC. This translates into CASSNPGLAAYNEQFF.

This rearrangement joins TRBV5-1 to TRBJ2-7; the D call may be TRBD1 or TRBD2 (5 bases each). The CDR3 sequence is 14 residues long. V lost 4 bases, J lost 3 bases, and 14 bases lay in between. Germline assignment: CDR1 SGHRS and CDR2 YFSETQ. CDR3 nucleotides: TGCGCCAGCAGCGAGAGGGGATTTGGCTACGAGCAGTACTTC. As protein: CASSERGFGYEQYF.

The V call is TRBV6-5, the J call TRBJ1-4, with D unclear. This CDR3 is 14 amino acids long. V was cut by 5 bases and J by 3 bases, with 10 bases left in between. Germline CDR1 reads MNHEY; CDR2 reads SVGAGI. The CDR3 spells CASSPIGSNEKLFF. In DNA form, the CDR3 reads TGTGCCAGCAGTCCTATAGGGTCTAATGAAAAACTGTTTTTT.

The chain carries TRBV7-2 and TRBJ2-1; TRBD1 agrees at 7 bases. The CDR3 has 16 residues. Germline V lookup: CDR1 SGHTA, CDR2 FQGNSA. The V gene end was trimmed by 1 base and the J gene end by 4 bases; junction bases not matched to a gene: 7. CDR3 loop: CASSLDSGQAYNEQFF. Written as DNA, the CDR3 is TGTGCCAGCAGCTTAGATAGTGGACAGGCATACAATGAGCAGTTCTTC.

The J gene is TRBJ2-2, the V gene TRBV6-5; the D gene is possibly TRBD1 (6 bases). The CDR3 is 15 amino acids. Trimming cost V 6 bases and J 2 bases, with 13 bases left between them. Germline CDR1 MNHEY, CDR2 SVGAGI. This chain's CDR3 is CASRSGTHNTGELFF. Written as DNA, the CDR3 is TGTGCCAGCAGGTCCGGGACACACAACACCGGGGAGCTGTTTTTT.